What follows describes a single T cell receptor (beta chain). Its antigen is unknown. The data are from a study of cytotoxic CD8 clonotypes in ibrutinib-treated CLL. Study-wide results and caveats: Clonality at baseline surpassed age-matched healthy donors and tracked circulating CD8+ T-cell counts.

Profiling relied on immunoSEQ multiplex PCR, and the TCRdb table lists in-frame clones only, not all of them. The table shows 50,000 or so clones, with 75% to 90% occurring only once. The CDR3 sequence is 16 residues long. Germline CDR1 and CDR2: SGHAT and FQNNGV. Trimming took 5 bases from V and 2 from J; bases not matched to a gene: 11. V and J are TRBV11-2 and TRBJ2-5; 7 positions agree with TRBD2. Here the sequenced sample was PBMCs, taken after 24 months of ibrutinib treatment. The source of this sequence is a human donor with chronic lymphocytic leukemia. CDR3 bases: TGTGCCAGCAGCCCCCTCCCGGGACTACAACAAGAGACCCAGTACTTC. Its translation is CASSPLPGLQQETQYF. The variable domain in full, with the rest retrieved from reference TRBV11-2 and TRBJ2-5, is EAGVAQSPRYKIIEKRQSVAFWCNPISGHATLYWYQQILGQGPKLLIQFQNNGVVDDSQLPKDRFSAERLKGVDSTLKIQPAKLEDSAVYLCASSPLPGLQQETQYFGPGTRLLVL.